These 3 T cell receptor beta chains originate from one sample sequenced in a study of blood T cell repertoires in COVID-19. TCRdb's table, derived via immunoSEQ multiplex PCR, lists solely in-frame clones and lacks some. The profile shows a few hundred thousand clones, about 88% of them singletons. Sequencing was performed on peripheral blood. Source of these receptors: a woman aged 55 to 70 with acute or convalescent COVID-19.

The CDR3 protein is CASSVRSDFSSGANVLTF. The CDR3 DNA sequence: TGTGCCAGCAGTGTGCGTAGCGACTTCAGCTCTGGGGCCAACGTCCTGACTTTC. The rearrangement joins TRBV6-2 or TRBV6-3 to TRBJ2-6; D is perhaps TRBD2 (5 bases). The CDR3 is made up of 18 amino acids. CDR1 MNHEY and CDR2 SVGEGT come from the germline V gene. The V and J ends lost 5 bases and 0 bases respectively, with 17 bases between them.

This clone came up a few times. J is TRBJ1-1 and V is TRBV10-3, with D possibly matching TRBD1 (5 bases). Germline values: CDR1 ENHRY, CDR2 SYGVKD. The CDR3 is 16 amino acids. The V and J ends lost 2 bases and 0 bases respectively, with 13 bases between them. The CDR3 reads CAISENGGFMNTEAFF. The CDR3 coding sequence is TGTGCCATCAGTGAGAACGGGGGGTTCATGAACACTGAAGCTTTCTTT.

This clone was counted between two and nine times. The V call is TRBV9, the J call TRBJ2-3; TRBD2 matches 8 bases. CDR3 length: 15 residues. Germline V gives CDR1 SGDLS, CDR2 YYNGEE. Trimming took 3 bases from V and 6 from J; bases not matched to a gene: 9. CDR3 loop: CASSDYAGGRDTQYF. In DNA form, the CDR3 reads TGTGCCAGCAGCGACTACGCGGGAGGCCGGGATACGCAGTATTTT.